This T cell receptor beta chain was observed in a study of post-analysis software for immune sequencing data. As for the study in general: Recorded disease courses covered relapsing-remitting, secondary progressive and progressive-relapsing multiple sclerosis. Some patients had no subtype annotation.

Whole-study findings and limits: By F measure, strong co-clustering occurred among samples prepared in the same batch. For normalized Chao1 diversity, multiple sclerosis patients scored significantly lower than controls did.

For this clonotype: No antigen is known for it.

TCR beta cDNA libraries included unique molecular identifiers. Input of roughly 0.85 to 11 million T cells yielded around 460,000 cDNA molecules. TCRdb re-derived calls from the PCR reads in MiXCR, one entry per CDR3 protein. The sample lists more than 450,000 distinct CDR3 sequences, 44% occurring once. This clonotype was obtained from a girl aged 10 to 17 with multiple sclerosis. The sample consisted of blood.

CDR3 DNA sequence: TGTGCCAGCAGTTACGACGGATCCCCCACAGATACGCAGTATTTT. Translation: CASSYDGSPTDTQYF. This sequence joins TRBV6-5 and TRBJ2-3; the D is unclear. V dropped 2 bases and J dropped 2 bases, with 11 bases sitting between them. This CDR3 has 15 amino acids. Looked up from germline, CDR1 is MNHEY and CDR2 is SVGAGI.